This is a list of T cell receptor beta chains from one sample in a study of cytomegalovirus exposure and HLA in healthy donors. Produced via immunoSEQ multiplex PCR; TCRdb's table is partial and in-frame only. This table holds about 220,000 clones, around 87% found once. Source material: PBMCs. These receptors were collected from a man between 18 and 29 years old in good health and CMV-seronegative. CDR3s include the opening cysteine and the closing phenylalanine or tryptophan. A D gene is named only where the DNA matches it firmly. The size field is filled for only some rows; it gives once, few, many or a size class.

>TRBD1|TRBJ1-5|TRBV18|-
TGTGCCAGCTCACCTAAGACAGGGGACAATCAGCCCCAGCATTTT
CASSPKTGDNQPQHF
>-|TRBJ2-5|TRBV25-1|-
TGTGCCAGCAGGTCCGGACCTTTCAGAGGGCAAGAGACCCAGTACTTC
CASRSGPFRGQETQYF
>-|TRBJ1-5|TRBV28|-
TGTGCCAGCAGTTTAGGAGGGGGCAATCAGCCCCAGCATTTT
CASSLGGGNQPQHF
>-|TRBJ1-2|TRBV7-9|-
TGTGCCAGCAGCTTCGAACAGGGTCAGGACTATGGCTACACCTTC
CASSFEQGQDYGYTF
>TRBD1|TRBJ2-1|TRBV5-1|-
TGCGCCAGCAGCTTCCTCGGGACAGCCTACAATGAGCAGTTCTTC
CASSFLGTAYNEQFF
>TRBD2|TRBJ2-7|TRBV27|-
TGTGCCAGCAGTTTCGGCGGGAGGAGCCCCTACGAGCAGTACTTC
CASSFGGRSPYEQYF
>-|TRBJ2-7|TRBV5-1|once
TGCGCCAGCAGCTTATCCACGGGACATGACGAGCAGTACTTC
CASSLSTGHDEQYF
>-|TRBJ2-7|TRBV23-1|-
TGCGCCACGGACGGGGCCTACGAGCAGTACTTC
CATDGAYEQYF
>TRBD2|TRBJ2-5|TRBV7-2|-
TGTGCCAGCAGCTTCAGGACTAGCGGGGGGGCCCAGTACTTC
CASSFRTSGGAQYF
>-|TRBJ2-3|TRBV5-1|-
TGCGCCAGCAGCTCCCGGGTCTCCGAGAGGGCAGATACGCAGTATTTT
CASSSRVSERADTQYF
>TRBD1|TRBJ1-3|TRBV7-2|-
TGTGCCAGCAGCTTCGCCGGGACAGGGGGCTCCGGAAACACCATATATTTT
CASSFAGTGGSGNTIYF
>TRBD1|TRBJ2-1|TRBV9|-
TGTGCCAGCAGCGTAGGACAGGGGTTCTATGAGCAGTTCTTC
CASSVGQGFYEQFF
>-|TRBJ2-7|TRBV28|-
TGTGCCAGCCGACCTCTGGACAGTTCCTACGAGCAGTACTTC
CASRPLDSSYEQYF
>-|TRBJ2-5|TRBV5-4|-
TGTGCCAGCAGCTTGCCCACACAAGAGACCCAGTACTTC
CASSLPTQETQYF
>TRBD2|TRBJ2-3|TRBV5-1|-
TGCGCCAGCAGCTTGGGGACTAGCGGGGGCACCTACACAGATACGCAGTATTTT
CASSLGTSGGTYTDTQYF
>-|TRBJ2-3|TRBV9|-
TGTGCCAGCAGCGTAGTAAGCACAGATACGCAGTATTTT
CASSVVSTDTQYF
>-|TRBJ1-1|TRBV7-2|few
TGTGCCAGCAGTCTACAGGGTGAGAACACTGAAGCTTTCTTT
CASSLQGENTEAFF
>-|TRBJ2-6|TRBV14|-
TGTGCCAGCAGCCAAGTTTTGTATGGGGCCAACGTCCTGACTTTC
CASSQVLYGANVLTF
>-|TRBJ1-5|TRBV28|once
TGTGCCAGCAGTTTATCGGCCGGGGGGGCCAATCAGCCCCAGCATTTT
CASSLSAGGANQPQHF
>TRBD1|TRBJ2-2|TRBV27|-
TGTGCCAGCAGTTCTGGGACAGGGGGCATGACCGGGGAGCTGTTTTTT
CASSSGTGGMTGELFF
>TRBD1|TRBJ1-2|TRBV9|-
TGTGCCAGCAGCGTAGGACAGGGGAACTATGGCTACACCTTC
CASSVGQGNYGYTF
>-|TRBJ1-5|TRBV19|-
TGTGCCAGTAGTAAGCCGGTAGGACAGACTAGCAATCAGCCCCAGCATTTT
CASSKPVGQTSNQPQHF
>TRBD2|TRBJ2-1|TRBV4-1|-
TGCGCCAGCAGCCTTAGACTAGCGGCCTACAATGAGCAGTTCTTC
CASSLRLAAYNEQFF
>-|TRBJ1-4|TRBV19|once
TGTGCCAGTAGAGGGGGGGCACGGGAAAAACTGTTTTTT
CASRGGAREKLFF
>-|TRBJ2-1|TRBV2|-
TGTGCCAGCGTAATCAGATCAACTAGCCAGGAGCAGTTCTTC
CASVIRSTSQEQFF
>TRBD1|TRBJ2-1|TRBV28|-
TGTGCCAGCAGTCCCCGAGGACAGGGTGACAATGAGCAGTTCTTC
CASSPRGQGDNEQFF
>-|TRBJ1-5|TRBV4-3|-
TGCGCCAGCAGCCAAGACAGTACGAGGCAGCCCCAGCATTTT
CASSQDSTRQPQHF
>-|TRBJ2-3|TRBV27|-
TGTGCCAGCAGTTTACGGGGTCACACAGATACGCAGTATTTT
CASSLRGHTDTQYF
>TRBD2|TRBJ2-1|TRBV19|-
TGTGCCAGTAGTAGCCCAAGCCGCGGGAGGTGGAGCTCCTACAATGAGCAGTTCTTC
CASSSPSRGRWSSYNEQFF
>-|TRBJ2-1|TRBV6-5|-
TGTGCCAGCAGTTACCAGGGGCCTGACAATGAGCAGTTCTTC
CASSYQGPDNEQFF
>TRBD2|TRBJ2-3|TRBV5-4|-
TGTGCCAGCACCATTCTCGGACTAGCGGGGGAGGGCACAGATACGCAGTATTTT
CASTILGLAGEGTDTQYF
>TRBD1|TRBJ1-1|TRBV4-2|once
TGTGCCAGCAGCCAATCGGGACAGGGAGCTGAAGCTTTCTTT
CASSQSGQGAEAFF
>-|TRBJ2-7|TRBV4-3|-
TGCGCCAGCAGCCACCCAGGGGCATACGAGCAGTACTTC
CASSHPGAYEQYF
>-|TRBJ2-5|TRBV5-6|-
TGTGCCAGCAGCCGGGAGTCTATTCAAGAGACCCAGTACTTC
CASSRESIQETQYF
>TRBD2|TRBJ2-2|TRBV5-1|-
TGCGCCAGCAGCGCCCGACTAGCAGCGAACACCGGGGAGCTGTTTTTT
CASSARLAANTGELFF
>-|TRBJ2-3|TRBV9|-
TGTGCCAGCGCGGTGGGGAGCCGGGTGGGCACAGATACGCAGTATTTT
CASAVGSRVGTDTQYF
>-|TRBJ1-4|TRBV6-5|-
TGTGCCAGCAGTTACCGAGACACATCCGAAAAACTGTTTTTT
CASSYRDTSEKLFF
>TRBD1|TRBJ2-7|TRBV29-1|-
TGCAGCGTCGGGACAGGGTCAAACTACGAGCAGTACTTC
CSVGTGSNYEQYF
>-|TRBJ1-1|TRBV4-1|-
TGCGCCAGCAGCCAGCCCCCGCAGGGGTCAACTGAAGCTTTCTTT
CASSQPPQGSTEAFF
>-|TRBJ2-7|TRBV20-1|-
TGCAGTGCCTCTGACAGGTACGAGCAGTACTTC
CSASDRYEQYF
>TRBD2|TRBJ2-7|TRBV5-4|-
TGTGCCAGCAGCTTTCAACGGGAGGGCTACGAGCAGTACTTC
CASSFQREGYEQYF
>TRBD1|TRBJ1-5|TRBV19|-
TGTGCCAGTAGTATGCAGGGACAGGGCAATCAGCCCCAGCATTTT
CASSMQGQGNQPQHF
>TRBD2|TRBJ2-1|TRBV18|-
TGTGCCAGCTCACGACTAGCGGGGACTTACAATGAGCAGTTCTTC
CASSRLAGTYNEQFF
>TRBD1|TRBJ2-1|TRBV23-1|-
TGCGCCAGCAGTCAATCGTGCAGACAGGGGTCCAATGAGCAGTTCTTC
CASSQSCRQGSNEQFF
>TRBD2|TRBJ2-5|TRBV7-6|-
TGTGCCAGCAGCTTAGGGGGGGGAGAGACCCAGTACTTC
CASSLGGGETQYF
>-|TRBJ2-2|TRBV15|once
TGTGCCACCAGCAGAGCTCAAGGGGATACCGGGGAGCTGTTTTTT
CATSRAQGDTGELFF
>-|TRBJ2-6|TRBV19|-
TGTGCCAGTAGGAAGGGCGCGGGCTCTGGGGCCAACGTCCTGACTTTC
CASRKGAGSGANVLTF
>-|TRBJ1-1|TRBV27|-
TGTGCCAGCACGACGACACTGGGGCGCGACACTGAAGCTTTCTTT
CASTTTLGRDTEAFF
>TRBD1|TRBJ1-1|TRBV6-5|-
TGTGCCAGCAGTTTCGACAGGGCGAACACTGAAGCTTTCTTT
CASSFDRANTEAFF
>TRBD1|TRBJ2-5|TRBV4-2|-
TGTGCCAGCAGCCCGAGGGGGACAGGGAGTTGGCAAGAGACCCAGTACTTC
CASSPRGTGSWQETQYF
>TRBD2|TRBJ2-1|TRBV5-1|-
TGCGCCAGCAGCCAAGCGGGGGGGACCTACAATGAGCAGTTCTTC
CASSQAGGTYNEQFF
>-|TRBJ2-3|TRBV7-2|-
TGTGCCAGCAGCTCGGTTCCGGGACAAAGCACAGATACGCAGTATTTT
CASSSVPGQSTDTQYF
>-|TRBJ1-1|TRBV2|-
TGTGCCAGTGTGAGGGAGGTGGGCACTGAAGCTTTCTTT
CASVREVGTEAFF
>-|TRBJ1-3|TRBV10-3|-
TGTGCCATCAAAGACAGTAGCTCTGGAAACACCATATATTTT
CAIKDSSSGNTIYF
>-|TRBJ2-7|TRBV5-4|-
TGTGCCAGCAGCTTGTTGCAGAACGAGCAGTACTTC
CASSLLQNEQYF
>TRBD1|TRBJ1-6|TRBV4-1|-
TGCGCCAGCAGCCAAGTTGACAGGGGTAATTCACCCCTCCACTTT
CASSQVDRGNSPLHF
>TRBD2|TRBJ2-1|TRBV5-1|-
TGCGCCAGCAGCGGTTGGGGGGGCTCCTACAATGAGCAGTTCTTC
CASSGWGGSYNEQFF
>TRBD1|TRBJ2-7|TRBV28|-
TGTGCCAGCAGTGAGCGGACAGGGGCAGGGATCGAGCAGTACTTC
CASSERTGAGIEQYF
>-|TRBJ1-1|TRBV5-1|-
TGCGCCAGCAGCTTTGCACGGGACTCAACCAAAGCTTTCTTT
CASSFARDSTKAFF